This T cell receptor (beta chain) was sequenced in a study of cytomegalovirus exposure and HLA in healthy donors. Points from the study as a whole: In a later analysis, common viral pathogens appeared linked to several of the most significant clusters.

The PCR was carried out with 60 Vbeta primers and 13 Jbeta primers. Method: immunoSEQ multiplex PCR; TCRdb's copy keeps in-frame clones and lacks some. The sample shows some 160,000 clones, 80% to 90% of them seen only once. Germline V CDR1 and CDR2: LNHDA, SQIVND (reference sequence). Trimming removed 3 bases at V and 2 bases at J, with 25 bases between. There are 20 residues in the CDR3. Of note for this clone: The antigen is unknown.

The chain links TRBV19 to TRBJ2-2; D is possibly TRBD2 (7 bases). Sequencing was performed on PBMCs. The sequence derives from a man aged 50 to 60 in good health and CMV-seropositive. CDR3 protein: CASSMGRENYGGRNTGELFF. As DNA, the CDR3 is TGTGCCAGTAGTATGGGGAGGGAGAATTATGGGGGCCGAAACACCGGGGAGCTGTTTTTT.